The rows below give T cell receptor beta chains drawn from one sample of a study of beta chain features in type 1 diabetes. Using immunoSEQ multiplex PCR, the repertoire was profiled, and TCRdb retains in-frame clones only, with some absent. The sample consists of around 45,000 clones, roughly 47% of them appearing once. Sequenced: stem cell memory CD4+ T cells from blood. The receptors originated from a man younger than 45 with type 1 diabetes. CDR3s include the opening cysteine and the closing phenylalanine or tryptophan. A D gene is named only where the DNA matches it firmly. Part of the rows lack a size; the others show once, few, many or a class for expanded clones.

len | d_gene | j_gene | v_gene | abundance | CDR3nt | CDR3aa
12 | . | TRBJ1-5 | TRBV29-1 | few | TGCAGCGTTGGGGACTTAAATCAGCCCCAGCATTTT | CSVGDLNQPQHF
14 | . | TRBJ2-1 | TRBV27 | . | TGTGCCAGCAGTTTCGGGACACCTAACAATGAGCAGTTCTTC | CASSFGTPNNEQFF
13 | . | TRBJ2-2 | TRBV7-6 | few | TGTGCCAGCAGCGCGCGGGACGCCGGGGAGCTGTTTTTT | CASSARDAGELFF
14 | . | TRBJ2-1 | TRBV7-3 | . | TGTGCCAGCAGCTTTACCTTTAGTTCCAATGAGCAGTTCTTC | CASSFTFSSNEQFF
15 | TRBD2 | TRBJ2-2 | TRBV4-3 | . | TGCGCCAGCAGCCAGGTTACTAGCGTGGCCGGGGAGCTGTTTTTT | CASSQVTSVAGELFF
13 | TRBD1 | TRBJ2-5 | TRBV18 | few | TGTGCCAGCTCAAGGGACAGACAAGAGACCCAGTACTTC | CASSRDRQETQYF
18 | TRBD2 | TRBJ2-1 | TRBV4-2 | few | TGTGCCAGCAGCCAATCCCTAGTTAGCGGGAGGACCTACAATGAGCAGTTCTTC | CASSQSLVSGRTYNEQFF
14 | . | TRBJ1-2 | TRBV27 | . | TGTGCCAGCAGTTTATTGGCCAGAGGCTATGGCTACACCTTC | CASSLLARGYGYTF
18 | TRBD2 | TRBJ2-1 | TRBV18 | . | TGTGCCAGCTCACCTTTGACTAGCGGGAGTACATTTCATGGTGAGCAGTTCTTC | CASSPLTSGSTFHGEQFF
17 | TRBD1 | TRBJ2-2 | TRBV28 | few | TGTGCCAGCAGTTTAGGAGGGACAGGGGTCGTTACCGGGGAGCTGTTTTTT | CASSLGGTGVVTGELFF
15 | TRBD1 | TRBJ1-1 | TRBV5-1 | few | TGCGCCAGCAGCCTGTTGACAGGGGTGAACACTGAAGCTTTCTTT | CASSLLTGVNTEAFF
15 | . | TRBJ2-7 | TRBV28 | . | TGTGCCAGCAACCCTCGGGACAACCCACTCTACGAGCAGTACTTC | CASNPRDNPLYEQYF
14 | . | TRBJ2-1 | TRBV7-2 | . | TGTGCCAGCAGCTTAGCGGGGGCGTACAATGAGCAGTTCTTC | CASSLAGAYNEQFF
16 | . | TRBJ2-6 | TRBV19 | . | TGTGCCAGTAGTCCTTATGGACAGTCTGGGGCCAACGTCCTGACTTTC | CASSPYGQSGANVLTF
16 | TRBD2 | TRBJ2-1 | TRBV5-1 | few | TGCGCCAGCTCCCAATGGGGTGCGGGAGGGGTCGGTGAGCAGTTCTTC | CASSQWGAGGVGEQFF
15 | TRBD2 | TRBJ2-1 | TRBV2 | few | TGTGCCAGCAGTGAAAGAGCGGGAGGAAACAATGAGCAGTTCTTC | CASSERAGGNNEQFF
12 | . | TRBJ2-3 | TRBV5-1 | . | TGCGCCAGCAGCTCAGGGGCAGATACGCAGTATTTT | CASSSGADTQYF
16 | TRBD2 | TRBJ2-3 | TRBV7-2 | . | TGTGCCAGCAGCCAGGGGCGGGAGGGCCGGTCAGATACGCAGTATTTT | CASSQGREGRSDTQYF
14 | . | TRBJ2-1 | TRBV18 | few | TGTGCCAGCTCACCGGGGGCGTTTATTGATGAGCAGTTCTTC | CASSPGAFIDEQFF
12 | TRBD2 | TRBJ2-7 | TRBV2 | few | TGTGCCGGAGGACTAGGGGTGAACGAGCAGTACTTC | CAGGLGVNEQYF
13 | . | TRBJ2-2 | TRBV19 | few | TGTGCCAGTAGTGTGTGGCTCGTCGGGGAGCTGTTTTTT | CASSVWLVGELFF
13 | . | TRBJ2-1 | TRBV7-2 | . | TGTGCCAGCAGCTTAGAATCCCGTAATGAGCAGTTCTTC | CASSLESRNEQFF
12 | . | TRBJ2-7 | TRBV7-9 | few | TGTGCCAGCAGCTTAGGCAGCTACGAGCAGTACTTC | CASSLGSYEQYF
13 | . | TRBJ1-1 | TRBV15 | . | TGTGCCACCAGCAGTGGACTTCTATCGGAAGCTTTCTTT | CATSSGLLSEAFF
15 | . | TRBJ2-1 | TRBV19 | . | TGTGCCAGTAGTATACAGCGCGGGTTCGGGGGTGAGCAGTTCTTC | CASSIQRGFGGEQFF
13 | TRBD1 | TRBJ2-7 | TRBV5-1 | . | TGCGCCAGCAGCGGGGACAGGGCCTACGAGCAGTACTTC | CASSGDRAYEQYF
16 | TRBD2 | TRBJ2-3 | TRBV14 | . | TGTGCCAGCAGCATTAGCGGGAGGCCTAGCACAGATACGCAGTATTTT | CASSISGRPSTDTQYF
13 | TRBD1 | TRBJ2-3 | TRBV5-4 | few | TGTGCCAGCAGCCCAACAGGGGCAGATACGCAGTATTTT | CASSPTGADTQYF
15 | TRBD1 | TRBJ1-2 | TRBV18 | . | TGTGCCAGCTCACCAGGGACAGAGACTTATGGCGGCTACACCTTC | CASSPGTETYGGYTF
15 | TRBD1 | TRBJ2-1 | TRBV2 | . | TGTGCCAGCAGTGTACAGGGGGCGCGATATGATGAGCAGTTCTTC | CASSVQGARYDEQFF
14 | TRBD1 | TRBJ1-2 | TRBV7-2 | few | TGTGCCAGCAGCTTAGGTCAGGGGGCGACTGGCTACACCTTC | CASSLGQGATGYTF
11 | . | TRBJ2-1 | TRBV5-4 | few | TGTGCCAGCAGCTCCAGCAATGAGCAGTTCTTC | CASSSSNEQFF
14 | . | TRBJ2-7 | TRBV5-1 | few | TGCGCCAGCAGCTGGACAGTGGGGTCCTACGAGCAGTACTTC | CASSWTVGSYEQYF
14 | . | TRBJ2-3 | TRBV5-1 | few | TGCGCCAGCAGCTTACCAGCGAGCACAGATACGCAGTATTTT | CASSLPASTDTQYF
13 | TRBD2 | TRBJ2-1 | TRBV18 | . | TGTGCCAGCTCACCCTCTAGCGGCAATGAGCAGTTCTTC | CASSPSSGNEQFF
15 | TRBD2 | TRBJ2-3 | TRBV7-2 | few | TGTGCCAGCAGCCTGGGACTAGCGGTTTCGGTTACGCAGTATTTT | CASSLGLAVSVTQYF
15 | . | TRBJ2-1 | TRBV7-8 | . | TGTGCCAGCAGCGCCCGGCGCGGGGCCGGGGATGAGCAGTTCTTC | CASSARRGAGDEQFF
13 | . | TRBJ2-5 | TRBV19 | few | TGTGCCAGTAGTATACGGGGATTCGAGACCCAGTACTTC | CASSIRGFETQYF
12 | . | TRBJ1-2 | TRBV28 | once | TGTGCCAGCAGTTTATCCAGCTATGGCTACACCTTC | CASSLSSYGYTF
13 | . | TRBJ1-3 | TRBV13 | . | TGTGCCAGCAGCCCGCGGGCTGGAAACACCATATATTTT | CASSPRAGNTIYF
14 | TRBD1 | TRBJ2-3 | TRBV5-1 | . | TGCGCCAGCAGCAGAACAGGGGGCTGGGATACGCAGTATTTT | CASSRTGGWDTQYF